The rows below give T cell receptor beta chains drawn from one sample of a study of shared T cell receptors in the human thymus. The method was immunoSEQ multiplex PCR; TCRdb's version includes in-frame clones alone and lacks a portion of them. There are approximately 660,000 clones in the sample; 88% occur only once, and 0.0085% to 0.012% lies in the top ten. In addition, the sample was reused for a study of human thymus T cells.

Input material: thymocytes. These receptors were collected from a boy younger than two with a congenital heart defect. Both conserved end residues are part of each CDR3. D genes are given only for firm matches. A clone size is listed for some rows: how often the clone was seen (once, few, many), or a class if it is expanded.

J gene,V gene,clone size,D gene,CDR3 DNA,CDR3 protein
TRBJ1-5,TRBV10-3,NA,NA,TGTGCCATCAGTGACAGGAATAGCAATCAGCCCCAGCATTTT,CAISDRNSNQPQHF
TRBJ2-2,TRBV2,NA,NA,TGTGCCATAGTGCTGAACACCGGGGAGCTGTTTTTT,CAIVLNTGELFF
TRBJ1-5,TRBV27,once,NA,TGTGCCAGCAGTCCCCCGGGGGACCCTAACCTCAATCAGCCCCAGCATTTT,CASSPPGDPNLNQPQHF
TRBJ2-7,TRBV7-2,NA,TRBD2,TGTGCCAGCAGCTTAGCGCGGACTAGCGGACCCTACGAGCAGTACTTC,CASSLARTSGPYEQYF
TRBJ2-1,TRBV6-5,NA,NA,TGTGCCAGCAGTTACCTAGCTAGCAGCAATGAGCAGTTCTTC,CASSYLASSNEQFF
TRBJ2-1,TRBV28,NA,TRBD1,TGTGCCAGCAGTTTAGCCGGACAGGGCTACAATGAGCAGTTCTTC,CASSLAGQGYNEQFF
TRBJ2-5,TRBV5-1,NA,TRBD1,TGCGCCAGCAGCTCCCGGGACAGGGGTTCCTACGTTGTGGAGACCCAGTACTTC,CASSSRDRGSYVVETQYF
TRBJ2-1,TRBV6-5,NA,TRBD2,TGTGCCAGCAGTGGATGGGCGGGAGGCAAGAATGAGCAGTTCTTC,CASSGWAGGKNEQFF
TRBJ1-2,TRBV4-3,NA,NA,TGCGCCAGCAGCCCTCATACAGGGTTGAATGGCTACACCTTC,CASSPHTGLNGYTF
TRBJ2-7,TRBV29-1,NA,NA,TGCAGCGTTGAGCTCGGGGAGCAGTACTTC,CSVELGEQYF
TRBJ2-1,TRBV6-5,NA,NA,TGTGCCAGCAGTGAATCCCGGGGATACAATGAGCAGTTCTTC,CASSESRGYNEQFF
TRBJ2-7,TRBV5-4,NA,NA,TGTGCCAGCAGCCTAGGGGGATTCTCCTACGAGCAGTACTTC,CASSLGGFSYEQYF
TRBJ1-2,TRBV28,NA,TRBD1,TGTGCCACCCCGGGCCAGGGGGATGGCTACACCTTC,CATPGQGDGYTF